Below, 10 T cell receptor beta chains from the same sample are listed, as sequenced in a study of cytomegalovirus exposure and HLA in healthy donors. The study ran its PCR with 60 Vbeta and 13 Jbeta primers. Clones were sequenced by immunoSEQ multiplex PCR, and TCRdb holds only the in-frame ones, with some missing. The table counts over 75,000 clones; approximately 0.63% lies in the top ten. Sequenced material: PBMCs. These receptors came from a man in his forties or fifties in good health and CMV-seronegative.

The gene calls are TRBV18 and TRBJ2-2, with D uncertain. This CDR3 is 16 amino acids long. V dropped 3 bases and J dropped 8 bases, with 19 bases sitting between them. From germline, CDR1 is KGHSH and CDR2 LQKENI. CDR3 bases: TGTGCCAGCTCACCTCCGAACGTTCCGGTTCGTGGGGAGCTGTTTTTT. It is translated as CASSPPNVPVRGELFF.

The chain has TRBV2 and TRBJ2-7; weak D call: TRBD1 (6 bases). V was pared by 4 bases and J by 6 bases, with 7 bases between. CDR3 length equals 11 residues. The germline V gene has CDR1 SNHLY and CDR2 FYNNEI. The CDR3 region has the DNA TGTGCCAGCAGTGTAGGGGGCGAGCAGTACTTC. Protein product: CASSVGGEQYF.

The chain couples TRBV5-4 to TRBJ1-2; 7 bases line up with TRBD1. In germline, CDR1 is SGHNT, CDR2 YYREEE (reference sequence). The V and J ends lost 4 bases and 4 bases, in that order; junction bases with no gene match: 10. The CDR3 length is 15 residues. The CDR3 loop is CASSPITGESYGYTF. In DNA form, the CDR3 reads TGTGCCAGCAGCCCCATAACAGGGGAGAGCTATGGCTACACCTTC.

This sequence joins TRBV5-8 and TRBJ2-3, with 11 bases fitting TRBD2. The trim removed 3 bases at V and 1 base at J, leaving 1 base unmatched. The CDR3 is 15 residues long. Germline assignment: CDR1 SGHTS and CDR2 YDEGEE. The CDR3 sequence: CASSSGLAGTDTQYF. The CDR3 DNA reads TGTGCCAGCAGCTCGGGACTAGCGGGCACAGATACGCAGTATTTT.

Turning to this clone: This sample includes further DNA sequences coding for the same CDR3. V usage is TRBV9 and J usage is TRBJ1-2; D perhaps matches TRBD1 (6 bases). This CDR3 contains 14 residues. Trimming took off 0 bases at V and 2 bases at J, with 8 bases between the two ends. CDR1 SGDLS and CDR2 YYNGEE come from the germline V gene. The CDR3 here is CASSVGTGNYGYTF. CDR3 in DNA: TGTGCCAGCAGCGTAGGAACAGGGAACTATGGCTACACCTTC.

The CDR3 is CASSLVNAPHGGTGGRRNEQYF. The CDR3, as DNA: TGCGCCAGCAGCTTGGTAAATGCCCCACACGGCGGGACAGGAGGTCGACGGAACGAGCAGTACTTC. This chain joins TRBV5-1 and TRBJ2-7, with 8 bases aligning to TRBD1. The germline gives CDR1 SGHRS, CDR2 YFSETQ. Trimming at V came to 0 bases and at J to 5 bases, leaving 28 bases not matched to a gene. This CDR3 region has 22 residues.

The CDR3 loop reads CASSMGQGVSDTQYF. For the CDR3, the DNA is TGCGCCAGCAGCATGGGACAGGGGGTATCAGATACGCAGTATTTT. This sequence joins TRBV5-1 and TRBJ2-3, with TRBD1 matching 11 bases. V lost 4 bases and J lost 4; bases outside the gene matches: 5. The CDR3 covers 15 residues. In germline, CDR1 is SGHRS, CDR2 YFSETQ.

The V gene is TRBV7-2, the J gene TRBJ2-7, with 8 bases identical to TRBD2. The CDR3 runs to 16 residues. V shed 0 bases, J shed 1 base, and the junction held 5 bases outside the gene matches. In germline, CDR1 is SGHTA, CDR2 FQGNSA. In nucleotides, the CDR3 is TGTGCCAGCAGCTTAGCTAGCGGGGTGCGGTCCTACGAGCAGTACTTC. This gives the protein CASSLASGVRSYEQYF.

The chain uses TRBV9 and TRBJ2-7, with D perhaps matching TRBD2 (6 bases). Trimming cost V 2 bases and J 0 bases, with 9 bases left between them. The CDR3 has 14 amino acids. Per the germline V gene, CDR1 is SGDLS and CDR2 is YYNGEE. Here the CDR3 DNA reads TGTGCCAGCAGCGTTACCGGGGGCTCCTACGAGCAGTACTTC. It encodes CASSVTGGSYEQYF.

This chain connects TRBV9 to TRBJ2-7; 10 bases map to TRBD2. J gave up 5 bases and V 0 bases, and 5 bases lay outside the gene matches. This CDR3 has 15 amino acids. Germline loops: CDR1 SGDLS, CDR2 YYNGEE. CDR3 residues: CASSVDLAGGHEQYF. As DNA, the CDR3 is TGTGCCAGCAGCGTAGATTTAGCGGGGGGCCACGAGCAGTACTTC.